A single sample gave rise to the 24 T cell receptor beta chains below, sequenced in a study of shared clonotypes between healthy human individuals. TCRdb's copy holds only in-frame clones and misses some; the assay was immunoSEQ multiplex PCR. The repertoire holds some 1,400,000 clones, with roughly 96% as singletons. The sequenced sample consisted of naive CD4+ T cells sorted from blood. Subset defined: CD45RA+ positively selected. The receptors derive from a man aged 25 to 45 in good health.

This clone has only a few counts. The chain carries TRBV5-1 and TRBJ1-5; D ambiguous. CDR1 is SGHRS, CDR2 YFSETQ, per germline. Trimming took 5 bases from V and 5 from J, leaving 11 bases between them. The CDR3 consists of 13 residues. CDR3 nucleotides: TGCGCCAGCAGTTCGGGTGGTGATCAGCCCCAGCATTTT. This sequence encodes CASSSGGDQPQHF.

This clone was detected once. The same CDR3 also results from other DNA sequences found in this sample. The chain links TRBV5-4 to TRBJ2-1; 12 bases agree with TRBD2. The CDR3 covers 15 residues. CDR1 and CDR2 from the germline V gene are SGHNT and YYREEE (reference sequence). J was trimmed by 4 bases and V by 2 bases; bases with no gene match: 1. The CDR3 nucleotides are TGTGCCAGCAGCTTTACTAGCGGGGGGTACAATGAGCAGTTCTTC. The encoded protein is CASSFTSGGYNEQFF.

CDR3 amino acids: CSAGADTQYF. The CDR3 coding sequence is TGCAGTGCAGGGGCAGATACGCAGTATTTT. This chain connects TRBV20-1 to TRBJ2-3, with a possible D match to TRBD1 (5 bases). CDR1 is DFQATT, CDR2 SNEGSKA, per germline (reference sequence). V dropped 6 bases and J dropped 4 bases, with 5 bases sitting between them. This CDR3 is 10 amino acids long.

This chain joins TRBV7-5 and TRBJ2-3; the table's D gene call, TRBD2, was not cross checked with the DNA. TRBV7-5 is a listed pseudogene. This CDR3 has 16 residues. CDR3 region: CVTWTSGRAVTDTQYF. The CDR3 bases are TGTGTCACCTGGACTAGCGGGAGGGCAGTCACAGATACGCAGTATTTT.

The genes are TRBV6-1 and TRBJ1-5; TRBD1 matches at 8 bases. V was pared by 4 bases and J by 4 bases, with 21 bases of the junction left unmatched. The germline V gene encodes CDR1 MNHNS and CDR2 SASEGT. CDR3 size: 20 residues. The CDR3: CASSGQGQGVLASLNQPQHF. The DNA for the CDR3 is TGTGCCAGCAGTGGCCAAGGACAGGGCGTTTTAGCAAGCCTAAATCAGCCCCAGCATTTT.

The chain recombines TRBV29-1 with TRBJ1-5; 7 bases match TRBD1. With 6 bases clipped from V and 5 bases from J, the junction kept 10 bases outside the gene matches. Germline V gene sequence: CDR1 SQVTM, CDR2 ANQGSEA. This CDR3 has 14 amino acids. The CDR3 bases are TGCAGCGTCCTGGCCGACAGGGAGGATCAGCCCCAGCATTTT. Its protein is CSVLADREDQPQHF. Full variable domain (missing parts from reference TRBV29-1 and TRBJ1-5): SAVISQKPSRDICQRGTSLTIQCQVDSQVTMMFWYRQQPGQSLTLIATANQGSEATYESGFVIDKFPISRPNLTFSTLTVSNMSPEDSSIYLCSVLADREDQPQHFGDGTRLSIL.

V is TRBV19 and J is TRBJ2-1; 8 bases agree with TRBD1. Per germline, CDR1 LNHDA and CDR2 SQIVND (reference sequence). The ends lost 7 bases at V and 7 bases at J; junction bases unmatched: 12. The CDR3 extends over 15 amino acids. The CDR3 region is CASTWTGSVVNEQFF. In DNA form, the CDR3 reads TGTGCCAGTACTTGGACAGGGTCGGTTGTGAATGAGCAGTTCTTC.

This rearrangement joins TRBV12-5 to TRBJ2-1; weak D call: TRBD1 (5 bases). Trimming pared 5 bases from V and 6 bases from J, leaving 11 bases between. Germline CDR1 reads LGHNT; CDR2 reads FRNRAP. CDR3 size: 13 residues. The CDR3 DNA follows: TGTGCTAGTGGTACGGACATCTCCAATGAGCAGTTCTTC. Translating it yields CASGTDISNEQFF.

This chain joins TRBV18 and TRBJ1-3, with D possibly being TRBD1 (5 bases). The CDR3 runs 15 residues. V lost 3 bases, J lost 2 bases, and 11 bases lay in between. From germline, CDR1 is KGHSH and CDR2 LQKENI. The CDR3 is CASSPIQTAGNTIYF. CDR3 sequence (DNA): TGTGCCAGCTCACCTATTCAGACAGCTGGAAACACCATATATTTT. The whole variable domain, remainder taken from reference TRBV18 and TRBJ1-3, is NAGVMQNPRHLVRRRGQEARLRCSPMKGHSHVYWYRQLPEEGLKFMVYLQKENIIDESGMPKERFSAEFPKEGPSILRIQQVVRGDSAAYFCASSPIQTAGNTIYFGEGSWLTVV.

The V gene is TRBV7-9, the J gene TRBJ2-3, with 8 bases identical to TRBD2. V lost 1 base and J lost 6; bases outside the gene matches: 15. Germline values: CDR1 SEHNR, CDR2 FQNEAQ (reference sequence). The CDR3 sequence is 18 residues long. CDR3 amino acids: CASSLEKLSGRIVDTQYF. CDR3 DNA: TGTGCCAGCAGCTTAGAGAAGTTGAGCGGGAGAATTGTTGATACGCAGTATTTT.

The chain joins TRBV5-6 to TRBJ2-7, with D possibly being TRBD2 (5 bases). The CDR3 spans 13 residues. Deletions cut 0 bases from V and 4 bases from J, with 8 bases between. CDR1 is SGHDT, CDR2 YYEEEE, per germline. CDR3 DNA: TGTGCCAGCAGCTTGGGAGGGCCATACGAGCAGTACTTC. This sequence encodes CASSLGGPYEQYF.

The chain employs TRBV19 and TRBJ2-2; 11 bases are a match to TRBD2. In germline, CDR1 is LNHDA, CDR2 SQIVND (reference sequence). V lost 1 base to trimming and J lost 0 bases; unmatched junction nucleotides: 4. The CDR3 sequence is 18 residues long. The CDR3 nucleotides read TGTGCCAGTAGTATAGTTCTAGCGGGAGGAGCGAACACCGGGGAGCTGTTTTTT. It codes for CASSIVLAGGANTGELFF.

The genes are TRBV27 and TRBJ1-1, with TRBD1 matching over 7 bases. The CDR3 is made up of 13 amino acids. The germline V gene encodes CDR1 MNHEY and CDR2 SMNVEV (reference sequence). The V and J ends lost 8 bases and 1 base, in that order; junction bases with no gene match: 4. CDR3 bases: TGTGCCAGCCTTCGGACAGGGAACACTGAAGCTTTCTTT. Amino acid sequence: CASLRTGNTEAFF.

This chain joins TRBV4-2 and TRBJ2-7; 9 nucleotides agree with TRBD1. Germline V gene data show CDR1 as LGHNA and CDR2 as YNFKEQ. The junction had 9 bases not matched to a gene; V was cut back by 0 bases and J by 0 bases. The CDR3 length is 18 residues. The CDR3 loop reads CASSQDLRLTGGSYEQYF. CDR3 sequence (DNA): TGTGCCAGCAGCCAAGATTTAAGATTGACAGGGGGCTCCTACGAGCAGTACTTC.

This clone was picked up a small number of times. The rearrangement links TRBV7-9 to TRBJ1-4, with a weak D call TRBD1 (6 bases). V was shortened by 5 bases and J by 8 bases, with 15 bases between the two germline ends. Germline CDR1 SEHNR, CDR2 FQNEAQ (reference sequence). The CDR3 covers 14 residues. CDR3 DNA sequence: TGTGCCAGCAGCACGACAGGCCCCAGGGAAAAACTGTTTTTT. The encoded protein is CASSTTGPREKLFF.

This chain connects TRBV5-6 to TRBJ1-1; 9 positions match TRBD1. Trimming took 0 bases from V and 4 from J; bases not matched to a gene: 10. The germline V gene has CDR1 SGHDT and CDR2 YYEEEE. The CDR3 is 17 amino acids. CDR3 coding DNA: TGTGCCAGCAGCTTGGCAGGACAGGGGCCTCGGGGCACTGAAGCTTTCTTT. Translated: CASSLAGQGPRGTEAFF.

CDR3 in DNA: TGTGCCAGCAGCTTGATGGTGACTAGCGGGAGGGTCACCTACAATGAGCAGTTCTTC. This gives the protein CASSLMVTSGRVTYNEQFF. The rearrangement links TRBV5-6 to TRBJ2-1, with TRBD2 identical over 14 bases. The germline CDR1 and CDR2 sequences are SGHDT and YYEEEE. The length of the CDR3 is 19 residues. V lost 1 base, J lost 2 bases, and 8 bases stayed unmatched.

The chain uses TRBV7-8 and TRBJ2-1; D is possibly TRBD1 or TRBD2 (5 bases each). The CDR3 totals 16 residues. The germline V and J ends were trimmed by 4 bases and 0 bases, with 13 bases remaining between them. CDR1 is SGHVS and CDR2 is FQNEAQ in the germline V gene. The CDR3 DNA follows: TGTGCCAGCAGCTCGGGACGGGTACTCTCCTACAATGAGCAGTTCTTC. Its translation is CASSSGRVLSYNEQFF.

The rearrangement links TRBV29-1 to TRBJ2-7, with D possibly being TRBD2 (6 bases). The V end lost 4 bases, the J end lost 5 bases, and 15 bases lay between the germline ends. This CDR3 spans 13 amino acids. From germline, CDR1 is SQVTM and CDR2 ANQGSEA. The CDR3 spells CSVVSRGRDEQYF. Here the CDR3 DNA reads TGCAGCGTTGTTTCGCGGGGAAGGGACGAGCAGTACTTC.

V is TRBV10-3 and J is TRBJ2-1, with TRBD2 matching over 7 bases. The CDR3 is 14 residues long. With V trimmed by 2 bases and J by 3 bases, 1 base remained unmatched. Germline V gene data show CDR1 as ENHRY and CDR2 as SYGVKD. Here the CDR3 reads CAISEREDYNEQFF. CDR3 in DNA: TGTGCCATCAGTGAGCGGGAGGACTACAATGAGCAGTTCTTC.

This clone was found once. In DNA form, the CDR3 reads TGCGCCAGCAGCTTGGACCGGGACAGGCGCGCAGGGGAGCAGTTCTTC. Amino acid sequence: CASSLDRDRRAGEQFF. The V and J genes are TRBV5-1 and TRBJ2-1; the match to TRBD1 covers 8 bases. Germline V gives CDR1 SGHRS, CDR2 YFSETQ. The CDR3 runs 16 residues. After removal of 0 bases from V and 10 bases from J, the junction contained 12 bases not matched to a gene. The full variable domain, in which reference TRBV5-1 and TRBJ2-1 provide the parts outside the CDR3, is KAGVTQTPRYLIKTRGQQVTLSCSPISGHRSVSWYQQTPGQGLQFLFEYFSETQRNKGNFPGRFSGRQFSNSRSEMNVSTLELGDSALYLCASSLDRDRRAGEQFFGPGTRLTVL.

The CDR3 DNA reads as TGTGCCAGCAGCTCCCGAGGGGCGTACTCCTACAATGAGCAGTTCTTC. Protein product: CASSSRGAYSYNEQFF. V gene TRBV11-2 combines with J gene TRBJ2-1; D could derive from TRBD1 or TRBD2 (5 bases each). This CDR3 is built from 16 residues. Germline CDR1 and CDR2: SGHAT and FQNNGV. The V end was cut by 4 bases, the J end by 0 bases, with 13 bases between.

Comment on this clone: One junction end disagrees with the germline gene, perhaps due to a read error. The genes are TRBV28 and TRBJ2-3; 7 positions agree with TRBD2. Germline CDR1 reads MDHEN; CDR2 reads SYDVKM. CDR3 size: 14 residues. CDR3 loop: CASSSLTSQGPGNF. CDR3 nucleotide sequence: TGTGCCAGCAGTTCACTGACTAGCCAAGGCCCCGGTAATTTT.

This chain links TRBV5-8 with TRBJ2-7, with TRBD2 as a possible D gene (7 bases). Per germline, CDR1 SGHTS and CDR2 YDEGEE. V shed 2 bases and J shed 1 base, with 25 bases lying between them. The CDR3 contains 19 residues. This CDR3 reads CASSFIPIGRGGISYEQYF. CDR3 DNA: TGTGCCAGCAGCTTTATTCCCATTGGAAGGGGGGGCATTTCCTACGAGCAGTACTTC.